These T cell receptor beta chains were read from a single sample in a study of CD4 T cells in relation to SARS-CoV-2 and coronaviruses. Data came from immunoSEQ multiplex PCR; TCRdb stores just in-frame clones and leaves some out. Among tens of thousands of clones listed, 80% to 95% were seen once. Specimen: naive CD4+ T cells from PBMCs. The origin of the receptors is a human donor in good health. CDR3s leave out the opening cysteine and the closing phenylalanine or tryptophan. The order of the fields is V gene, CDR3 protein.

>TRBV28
ASRRQGNEQF
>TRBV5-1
ASSQGHQNTEAF
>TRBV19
ASSITWNTEAF
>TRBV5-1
ASSFGSGGAYEQY
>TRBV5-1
ASSLTGGNDIQY
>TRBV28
ASSDPPANTEAF
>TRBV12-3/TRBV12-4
ASSFVGFQY
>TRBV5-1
ASSPSSGGFNDEQF
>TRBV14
ASSQGYEQY
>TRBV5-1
ATSRSTATDTQY
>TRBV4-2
ASSQVRAGAGSNTGELF
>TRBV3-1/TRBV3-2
ASSQDRVLLSAF
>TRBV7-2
ASSLGQANEQF
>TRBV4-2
ASSRDSGTNTGELF
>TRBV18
ASSPSAGGRETQY
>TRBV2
ASREGTGGVGYT
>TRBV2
ASSDYMEQY
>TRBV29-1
SVGGPYNEQF
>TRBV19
ARPTLQPQH
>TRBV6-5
ASSPGTGGGNTIY
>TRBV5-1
ASSLAPGLNTEAF
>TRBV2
ASSVGGGETEAF
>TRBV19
ASKPGQGYYSNQPQH
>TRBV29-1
SVLDRVNTEAF
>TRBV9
ASRRDKRLAKY
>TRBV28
ASSSGTNEKLF
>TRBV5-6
ASSLRGTGFSEAF
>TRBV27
ASSLGSLESRQY